The 26 T cell receptor beta chains reported below all come from one sample, sequenced in a study of shared clonotypes between healthy human individuals. CD45RO-negative cells were positively selected for CCR7, leaving out terminally differentiated effector memory CD45RA+ cells. The repertoire was sequenced with immunoSEQ multiplex PCR; TCRdb's copy has only in-frame clones and lacks some. The sample comprises some 2 million clones, approximately 94% of which are singletons, and 0.9% to 1.4% rests with the top ten. Sequencing was performed on naive CD8+ T cells sorted from blood. The origin of the receptors is a man aged 18 to 29 in good health.

The genes are TRBV5-4 and TRBJ2-7; 10 nucleotides align to TRBD2. Germline CDR1 is SGHNT and CDR2 is YYREEE (reference sequence). The CDR3 extends over 15 amino acids. The V gene end was trimmed by 4 bases and the J gene end by 7 bases; junction bases not matched to a gene: 11. The CDR3 is CASSPVSGGLGEQYF. The CDR3 region has the DNA TGTGCCAGCAGCCCCGTTAGCGGGGGGCTGGGGGAGCAGTACTTC.

The chain couples TRBV7-2 to TRBJ1-6; weak D call: TRBD1 (5 bases). The germline V gene encodes CDR1 SGHTA and CDR2 FQGNSA. The V gene lost 5 bases and the J gene lost 4 bases, with 21 bases spanning the gap. This CDR3 contains 18 residues. In nucleotides, the CDR3 is TGTGCCAGCAGCCACGCCTATCAGGGAGACACTTATAATTCACCCCTCCACTTT. Translating it yields CASSHAYQGDTYNSPLHF.

This chain uses TRBV27 with TRBJ1-5; the D gene is possibly TRBD1 (6 bases). CDR1 MNHEY and CDR2 SMNVEV come from the germline V gene (reference sequence). Trimming shortened V by 5 bases and J by 6 bases, and 20 bases separated the two germline ends. The CDR3 has 16 residues. CDR3: CASSTSGEGFGQPQHF. DNA of the CDR3: TGTGCCAGCAGTACCTCAGGGGAGGGATTCGGTCAGCCCCAGCATTTT.

The chain has TRBV28 and TRBJ2-3; D possibly corresponds to TRBD2 (6 bases). Trimming pared 4 bases from V and 1 base from J, leaving 12 bases between. This CDR3 spans 15 amino acids. Germline V lookup: CDR1 MDHEN, CDR2 SYDVKM. The CDR3 spells CASSSPSAGTDTQYF. The CDR3 bases are TGTGCCAGCAGTTCCCCTAGCGCGGGCACAGATACGCAGTATTTT.

J is TRBJ2-3 and V is TRBV13; D perhaps matches TRBD1 (5 bases). This CDR3 contains 16 residues. Trimming left V 3 bases short and J 5 bases short, with 18 bases between. Per germline, CDR1 PRHDT and CDR2 FYEKMQ (reference sequence). The chain's CDR3 is CASSFPSREGKDTQYF. CDR3 coding DNA: TGTGCCAGCAGCTTCCCTTCCAGGGAAGGTAAAGATACGCAGTATTTT.

The chain joins TRBV6-1 to TRBJ2-7, with D possibly TRBD1 on 5 matching bases. This CDR3 has 13 residues. The ends were cut back, 5 bases at V and 2 bases at J, with 10 bases in the middle. Per germline, CDR1 MNHNS and CDR2 SASEGT. The CDR3, as DNA: TGTGCCAGCAGTCATGTCAGGGCCTACGAGCAGTACTTC. It encodes CASSHVRAYEQYF.

The chain employs TRBV5-1 and TRBJ2-1; 7 positions agree with TRBD2. The J segment lost 8 bases and the V segment lost 5 bases, leaving 13 bases of the junction unmatched. CDR3 size: 15 residues. Germline CDR1 SGHRS, CDR2 YFSETQ. CDR3 region: CASRSTAGDFYEQFF. The CDR3 DNA reads as TGCGCCAGCAGATCAACGGCGGGAGATTTCTATGAGCAGTTCTTC.

This chain connects TRBV11-2 to TRBJ2-3; D unresolved. CDR1 and CDR2 from the germline V gene are SGHAT and FQNNGV. Trimming shortened V by 2 bases and J by 6 bases, and 6 bases separated the two germline ends. The length of the CDR3 is 12 residues. The CDR3 DNA sequence: TGTGCCAGCAGCTTAATCGGGGATACGCAGTATTTT. Translating it yields CASSLIGDTQYF.

The rearrangement links TRBV19 to TRBJ2-1; D is perhaps TRBD1 or TRBD2 (5 bases each). CDR3 size: 13 residues. Germline CDR1 LNHDA, CDR2 SQIVND (reference sequence). Deletions cut 5 bases from V and 6 bases from J, with 11 bases between. The CDR3: CASSDMGVNEQFF. The CDR3 coding sequence is TGTGCCAGTAGTGACATGGGGGTCAATGAGCAGTTCTTC.

The gene calls are TRBV30 and TRBJ1-5; 7 bases map to TRBD1. This CDR3 contains 16 residues. Per the germline V gene, CDR1 is GTSNPN and CDR2 is SVGIG (reference sequence). V was pared by 3 bases and J by 6 bases, with 14 bases of the junction left unmatched. Here the CDR3 reads CAWSVTGDWVSQPQHF. The CDR3, as DNA: TGTGCCTGGAGCGTTACAGGGGATTGGGTTAGTCAGCCCCAGCATTTT.

The chain recombines TRBV5-1 with TRBJ2-3; 7 bases map to TRBD2. The V and J ends lost 1 base and 1 base, in that order; junction bases with no gene match: 6. Germline V gene lookup returns CDR1 SGHRS and CDR2 YFSETQ. This CDR3 spans 16 amino acids. Here the CDR3 reads CASSLRLAARTDTQYF. For the CDR3, the DNA is TGCGCCAGCAGCTTGCGGCTAGCGGCCCGCACAGATACGCAGTATTTT.

The genes are TRBV28 and TRBJ2-1; D is uncertain. The germline gives CDR1 MDHEN, CDR2 SYDVKM. This CDR3 has 15 residues. Trimming took off 4 bases at V and 5 bases at J, with 15 bases between the two ends. CDR3 loop: CASSSALRPNNEQFF. CDR3 DNA: TGTGCCAGCAGTTCCGCACTCCGACCTAACAATGAGCAGTTCTTC. Full variable domain (remainder filled in from reference TRBV28 and TRBJ2-1): DVKVTQSSRYLVKRTGEKVFLECVQDMDHENMFWYRQDPGLGLRLIYFSYDVKMKEKGDIPEGYSVSREKKERFSLILESASTNQTSMYLCASSSALRPNNEQFFGPGTRLTVL.

V is TRBV9 and J is TRBJ1-4; D possibly corresponds to TRBD1 (6 bases). CDR1 is SGDLS, CDR2 YYNGEE, per germline. The length of the CDR3 is 16 residues. V lost 0 bases and J lost 0, with 9 bases in between. The CDR3 DNA is TGTGCCAGCAGCGTAGGGGACATTGCAACTAATGAAAAACTGTTTTTT. This encodes CASSVGDIATNEKLFF.

This chain uses TRBV29-1 with TRBJ2-2, with 9 positions matching TRBD2. J gave up 0 bases and V 1 base, and 3 bases lay outside the gene matches. From germline, CDR1 is SQVTM and CDR2 ANQGSEA. CDR3 length: 16 amino acids. CDR3 DNA: TGCAGCGTTGAAGCGGCGGGAGGGGCGAACACCGGGGAGCTGTTTTTT. This translates into CSVEAAGGANTGELFF.

Points on this clone: Other DNA sequences within the sample encode an identical CDR3. The V gene is TRBV9, the J gene TRBJ2-7; TRBD2 matches 8 bases. CDR3 length: 15 amino acids. CDR1 is SGDLS and CDR2 is YYNGEE in the germline V gene. V lost 0 bases, J lost 0 bases, and 2 bases stayed unmatched. CDR3 DNA: TGTGCCAGCAGCGTAGACGCGGGAGGCTCCTACGAGCAGTACTTC. It encodes CASSVDAGGSYEQYF.

This clone was found a few times. The chain combines TRBV7-2 with TRBJ1-6, with 8 bases fitting TRBD1. The V segment lost 4 bases and the J segment 8 bases; nucleotides outside the gene matches: 13. There are 17 residues in the CDR3. Per the germline V gene, CDR1 is SGHTA and CDR2 is FQGNSA. CDR3 sequence: CASSSRADRAIHSPLHF. In DNA, the CDR3 is TGTGCCAGCAGCTCCAGGGCGGACAGGGCTATACATTCACCCCTCCACTTT.

As for this clone: The sample has other DNA sequences that encode this CDR3 too. This sequence joins TRBV10-1 and TRBJ2-1; 8 bases agree with TRBD2. This CDR3 comprises 14 residues. V trimming: 2 bases; J trimming: 4 bases; junction bases outside the gene matches: 1. Germline V CDR1 and CDR2: WNHNN, SYGVQD (reference sequence). The CDR3 bases are TGCGCCAGCAGTGAGACTAGCGGTTACAATGAGCAGTTCTTC. Protein sequence: CASSETSGYNEQFF.

As to this clone: The same CDR3 is also encoded by other DNA sequences in this sample. The chain has TRBV6-5 and TRBJ2-7; D not certain. The CDR3 runs to 14 residues. Germline V gene lookup returns CDR1 MNHEY and CDR2 SVGAGI. Trimming cost V 0 bases and J 1 base, with 7 bases left between them. The CDR3, as DNA: TGTGCCAGCAGTTACTCCGGGCCATCCTACGAGCAGTACTTC. The encoded protein is CASSYSGPSYEQYF.

Concerning this clone itself: The sample has other DNA sequences that encode this CDR3 too. This sequence joins TRBV28 and TRBJ2-1; D is unclear. The CDR3 is 13 amino acids. The germline V gene encodes CDR1 MDHEN and CDR2 SYDVKM. V was shortened by 3 bases and J by 4 bases, with 7 bases between the two germline ends. CDR3 in DNA: TGTGCCAGCAGTTTGACCACATACAATGAGCAGTTCTTC. This sequence encodes CASSLTTYNEQFF.

The V and J genes are TRBV5-6 and TRBJ1-5, with a tentative D call TRBD1 (5 bases). Germline V gives CDR1 SGHDT, CDR2 YYEEEE. V shed 0 bases and J shed 6 bases, with 10 bases lying between them. This CDR3 contains 14 residues. The DNA of the CDR3 is TGTGCCAGCAGCTTGGGGTCAGGGATTCAGCCCCAGCATTTT. It specifies CASSLGSGIQPQHF.

A word on this clone: Other DNA sequences in this sample translate to the same CDR3. V is TRBV7-9 and J is TRBJ2-7; 9 positions match TRBD1. From germline, CDR1 is SEHNR and CDR2 FQNEAQ (reference sequence). CDR3 length: 13 amino acids. The J segment lost 3 bases and the V segment lost 5 bases, leaving 2 bases of the junction unmatched. The CDR3 DNA follows: TGTGCCAGCAGCCAGACAGGGGGCTACGAGCAGTACTTC. It codes for CASSQTGGYEQYF.

V gene TRBV11-3 combines with J gene TRBJ2-2; D gene ambiguous. The V gene lost 5 bases and the J gene lost 2 bases, with 9 bases spanning the gap. The V gene's germline CDR1 is SGHNT and CDR2 YENEEA. The CDR3 length is 14 residues. CDR3 protein: CASSVGYNTGELFF. The DNA for the CDR3 is TGTGCCAGCAGCGTGGGCTATAACACCGGGGAGCTGTTTTTT.

This rearrangement joins TRBV28 to TRBJ1-5, with TRBD1 as a possible D gene (6 bases). There are 20 residues in the CDR3. Germline CDR1 reads MDHEN; CDR2 reads SYDVKM. V lost 6 bases, J lost 0 bases, and 27 bases lay in between. This chain's CDR3 is CASRYLLPSDSGASNQPQHF. Here the CDR3 DNA reads TGTGCCAGCAGATATCTACTACCATCGGACAGCGGGGCTAGCAATCAGCCCCAGCATTTT.

This rearrangement joins TRBV4-1 to TRBJ1-1, with D perhaps TRBD1 (5 bases). Per the germline V gene, CDR1 is MGHRA and CDR2 is YSYEKL. The CDR3 runs 16 residues. With 1 base removed from V and 0 bases from J, the gap between germline ends came to 12 bases. The chain's CDR3 is CASSQGGEGLNTEAFF. The CDR3 DNA reads TGCGCCAGCAGCCAAGGCGGAGAGGGGTTGAACACTGAAGCTTTCTTT.

The V and J genes are TRBV6-5 and TRBJ2-5; TRBD1 agrees at 9 bases. Germline CDR1 and CDR2: MNHEY and SVGAGI. Trimming at V came to 6 bases and at J to 1 base, leaving 3 bases not matched to a gene. The CDR3 extends over 14 amino acids. CDR3 nucleotides: TGTGCCAGCAGCCTACAGGGGGCCCAAGAGACCCAGTACTTC. Its protein product is CASSLQGAQETQYF.

This clone has a single count. The CDR3 region is CSVYWTGGITGELFF. Here the CDR3 DNA reads TGCAGCGTTTATTGGACAGGGGGTATCACCGGGGAGCTGTTTTTT. The V gene is TRBV29-1, the J gene TRBJ2-2; TRBD1 matches 10 bases. J was trimmed by 4 bases and V by 5 bases; bases with no gene match: 7. This CDR3 is 15 amino acids long. Germline CDR1 reads SQVTM; CDR2 reads ANQGSEA.